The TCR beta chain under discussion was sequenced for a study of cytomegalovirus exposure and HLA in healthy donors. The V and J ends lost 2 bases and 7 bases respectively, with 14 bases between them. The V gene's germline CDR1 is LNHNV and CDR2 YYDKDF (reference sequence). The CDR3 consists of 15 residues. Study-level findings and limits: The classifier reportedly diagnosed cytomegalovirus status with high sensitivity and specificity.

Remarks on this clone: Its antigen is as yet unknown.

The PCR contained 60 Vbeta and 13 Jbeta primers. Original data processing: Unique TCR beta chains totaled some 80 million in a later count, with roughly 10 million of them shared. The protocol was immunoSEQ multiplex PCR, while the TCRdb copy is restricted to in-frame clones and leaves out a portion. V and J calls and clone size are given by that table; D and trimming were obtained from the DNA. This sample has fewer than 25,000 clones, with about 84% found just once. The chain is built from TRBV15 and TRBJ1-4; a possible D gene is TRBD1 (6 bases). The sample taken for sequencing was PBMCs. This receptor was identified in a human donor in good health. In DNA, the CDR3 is TGTGCCACCAGCAGACTACAGGGAAGGGGTGAAAAACTGTTTTTT. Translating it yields CATSRLQGRGEKLFF.